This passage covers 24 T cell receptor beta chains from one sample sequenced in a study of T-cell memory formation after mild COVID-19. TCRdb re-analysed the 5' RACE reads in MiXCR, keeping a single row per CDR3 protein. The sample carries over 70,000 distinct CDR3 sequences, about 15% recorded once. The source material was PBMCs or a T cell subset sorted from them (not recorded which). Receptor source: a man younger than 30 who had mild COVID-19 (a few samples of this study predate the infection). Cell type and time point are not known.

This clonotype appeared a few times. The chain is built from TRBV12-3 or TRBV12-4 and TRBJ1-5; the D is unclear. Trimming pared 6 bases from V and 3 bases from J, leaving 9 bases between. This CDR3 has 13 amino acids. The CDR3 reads CASRGRNNQPQHF. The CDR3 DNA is TGTGCCAGCAGGGGGAGGAACAATCAGCCCCAGCATTTT.

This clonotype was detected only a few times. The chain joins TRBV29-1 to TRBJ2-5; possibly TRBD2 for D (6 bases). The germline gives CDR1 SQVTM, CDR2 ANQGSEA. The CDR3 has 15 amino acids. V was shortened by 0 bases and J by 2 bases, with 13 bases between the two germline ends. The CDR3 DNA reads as TGCAGCGTTGAAGACCCACTTCGGGAGCAAGAGACCCAGTACTTC. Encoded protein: CSVEDPLREQETQYF.

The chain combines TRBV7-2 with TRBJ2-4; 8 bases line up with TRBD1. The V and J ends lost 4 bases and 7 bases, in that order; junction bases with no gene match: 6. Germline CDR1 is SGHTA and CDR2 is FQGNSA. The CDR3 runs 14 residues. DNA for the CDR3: TGTGCCAGCAGCTCATTTACAGGGGGTAACATTCAGTACTTC. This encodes CASSSFTGGNIQYF.

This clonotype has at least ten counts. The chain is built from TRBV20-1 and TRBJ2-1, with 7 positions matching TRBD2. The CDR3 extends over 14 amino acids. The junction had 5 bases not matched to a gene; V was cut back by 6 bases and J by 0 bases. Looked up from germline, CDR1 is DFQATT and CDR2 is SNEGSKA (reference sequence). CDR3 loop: CSALGLDSYNEQFF. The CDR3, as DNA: TGCAGTGCACTTGGACTAGACTCCTACAATGAGCAGTTCTTC.

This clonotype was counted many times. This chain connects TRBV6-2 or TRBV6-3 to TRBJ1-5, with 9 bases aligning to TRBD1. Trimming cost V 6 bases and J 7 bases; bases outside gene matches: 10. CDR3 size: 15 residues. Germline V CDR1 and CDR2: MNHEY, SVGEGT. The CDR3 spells CASSSPGQGNQPQHF. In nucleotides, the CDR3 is TGTGCCAGCAGCTCGCCGGGACAGGGAAACCAGCCCCAGCATTTT.

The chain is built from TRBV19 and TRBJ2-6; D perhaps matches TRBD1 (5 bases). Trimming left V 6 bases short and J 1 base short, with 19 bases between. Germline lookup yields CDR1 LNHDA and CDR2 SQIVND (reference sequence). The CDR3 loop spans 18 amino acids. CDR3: CASRTFYDSRSGANVLTF. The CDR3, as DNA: TGTGCCAGTAGAACGTTCTACGACAGTCGGTCTGGGGCCAACGTCCTGACTTTC. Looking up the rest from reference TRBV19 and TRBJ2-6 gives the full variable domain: DGGITQSPKYLFRKEGQNVTLSCEQNLNHDAMYWYRQDPGQGLRLIYYSQIVNDFQKGDIAEGYSVSREKKESFPLTVTSAQKNPTAFYLCASRTFYDSRSGANVLTFGAGSRLTVL.

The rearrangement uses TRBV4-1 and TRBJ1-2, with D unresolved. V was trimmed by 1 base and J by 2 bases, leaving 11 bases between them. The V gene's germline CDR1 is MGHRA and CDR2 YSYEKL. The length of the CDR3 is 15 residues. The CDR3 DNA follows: TGCGCCAGCAGCCAAGCGGCAGGCCACAACTATGGCTACACCTTC. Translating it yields CASSQAAGHNYGYTF.

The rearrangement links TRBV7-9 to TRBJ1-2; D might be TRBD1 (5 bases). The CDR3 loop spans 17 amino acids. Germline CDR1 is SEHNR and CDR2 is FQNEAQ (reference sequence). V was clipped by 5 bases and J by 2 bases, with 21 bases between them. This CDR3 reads CASSRFMSAGTNYGYTF. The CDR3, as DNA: TGTGCCAGCAGCCGCTTTATGAGTGCAGGGACCAACTATGGCTACACCTTC.

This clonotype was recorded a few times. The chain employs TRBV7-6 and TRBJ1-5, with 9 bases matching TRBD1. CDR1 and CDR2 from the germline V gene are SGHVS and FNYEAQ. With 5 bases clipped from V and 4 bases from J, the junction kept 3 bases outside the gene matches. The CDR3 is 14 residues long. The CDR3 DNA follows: TGTGCCAGCAGCGAGGGACAGGGTAATCAGCCCCAGCATTTT. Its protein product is CASSEGQGNQPQHF.

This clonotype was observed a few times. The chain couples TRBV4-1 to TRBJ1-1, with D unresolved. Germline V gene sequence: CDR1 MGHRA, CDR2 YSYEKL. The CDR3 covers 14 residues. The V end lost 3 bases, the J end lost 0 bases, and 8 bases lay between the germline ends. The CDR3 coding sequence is TGCGCCAGCAGCCACCAGGTATTGAACACTGAAGCTTTCTTT. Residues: CASSHQVLNTEAFF.

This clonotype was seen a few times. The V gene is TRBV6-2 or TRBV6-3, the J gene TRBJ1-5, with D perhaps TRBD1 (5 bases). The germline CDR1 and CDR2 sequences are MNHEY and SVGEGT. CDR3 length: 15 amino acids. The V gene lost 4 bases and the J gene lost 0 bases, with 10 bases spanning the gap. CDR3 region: CASSSTANSNQPQHF. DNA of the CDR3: TGTGCCAGCAGTTCGACAGCTAATAGCAATCAGCCCCAGCATTTT.

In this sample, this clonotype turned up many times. CDR3 nucleotides: TGCGCCAGCAGCCTGGGACTAGCGGAGGGAGATACGCAGTATTTT. This sequence encodes CASSLGLAEGDTQYF. The chain combines TRBV5-1 with TRBJ2-3, with 11 bases matching TRBD2. This CDR3 spans 15 amino acids. CDR1 is SGHRS and CDR2 is YFSETQ in the germline V gene. V lost 4 bases, J lost 5 bases, and 6 bases stayed unmatched.

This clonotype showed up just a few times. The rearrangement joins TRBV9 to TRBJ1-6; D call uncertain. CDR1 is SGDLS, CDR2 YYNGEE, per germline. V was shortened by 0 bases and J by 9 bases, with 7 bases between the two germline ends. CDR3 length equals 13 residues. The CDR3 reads CASSVGDTSPLHF. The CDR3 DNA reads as TGTGCCAGCAGCGTAGGTGATACTTCACCCCTCCACTTT.

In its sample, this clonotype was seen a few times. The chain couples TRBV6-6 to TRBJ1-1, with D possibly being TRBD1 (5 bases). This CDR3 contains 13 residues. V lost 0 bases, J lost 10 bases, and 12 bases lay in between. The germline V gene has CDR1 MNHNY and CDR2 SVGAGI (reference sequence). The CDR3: CASSYSGLNVAFF. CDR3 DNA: TGTGCCAGCAGTTACTCGGGACTGAACGTAGCTTTCTTT.

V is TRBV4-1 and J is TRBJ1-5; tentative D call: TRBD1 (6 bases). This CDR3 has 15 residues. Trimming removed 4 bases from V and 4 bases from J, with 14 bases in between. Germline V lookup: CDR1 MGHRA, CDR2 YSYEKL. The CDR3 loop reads CASSRGGGPNQPQHF. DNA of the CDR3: TGCGCCAGCAGCCGCGGCGGGGGCCCTAATCAGCCCCAGCATTTT.

CDR3 protein: CAISEPLGAEAFF. Here the CDR3 DNA reads TGTGCCATCAGTGAGCCCCTAGGTGCTGAAGCTTTCTTT. The J gene is TRBJ1-1, the V gene TRBV10-3; no reliable D call. V was clipped by 2 bases and J by 6 bases, with 10 bases between them. Germline CDR1 and CDR2: ENHRY and SYGVKD. The CDR3 totals 13 residues.

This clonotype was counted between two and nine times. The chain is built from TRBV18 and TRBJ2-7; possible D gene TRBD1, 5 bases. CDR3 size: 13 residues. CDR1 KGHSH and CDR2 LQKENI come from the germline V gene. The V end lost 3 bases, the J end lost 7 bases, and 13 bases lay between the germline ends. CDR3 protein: CASSPQGPGEQYF. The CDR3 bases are TGTGCCAGCTCACCTCAGGGCCCTGGGGAGCAGTACTTC.

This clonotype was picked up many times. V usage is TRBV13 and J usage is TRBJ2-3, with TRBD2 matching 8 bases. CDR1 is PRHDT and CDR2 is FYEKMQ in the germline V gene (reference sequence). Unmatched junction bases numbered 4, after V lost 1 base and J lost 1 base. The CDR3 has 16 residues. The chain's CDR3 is CASSLDAGGRTDTQYF. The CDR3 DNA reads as TGTGCCAGCAGCTTAGACGCGGGGGGTCGCACAGATACGCAGTATTTT.

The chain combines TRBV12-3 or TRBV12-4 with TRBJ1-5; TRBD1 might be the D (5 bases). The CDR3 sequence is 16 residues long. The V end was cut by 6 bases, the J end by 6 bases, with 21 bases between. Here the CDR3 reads CASRSTGSGPGQPQHF. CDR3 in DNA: TGTGCCAGCAGGTCCACTGGGTCAGGGCCGGGTCAGCCCCAGCATTTT.

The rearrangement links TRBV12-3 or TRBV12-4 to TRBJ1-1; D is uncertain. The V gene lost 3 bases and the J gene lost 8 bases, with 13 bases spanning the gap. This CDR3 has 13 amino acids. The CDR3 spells CASSLDFSREAFF. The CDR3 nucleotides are TGTGCCAGCAGTTTGGACTTCTCCAGGGAAGCTTTCTTT.

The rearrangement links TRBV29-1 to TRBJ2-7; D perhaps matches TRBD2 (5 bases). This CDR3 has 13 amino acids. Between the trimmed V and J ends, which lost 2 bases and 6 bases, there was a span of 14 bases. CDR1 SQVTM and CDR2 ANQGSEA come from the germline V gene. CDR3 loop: CSVENREPLEQYF. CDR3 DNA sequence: TGCAGCGTTGAAAATAGGGAGCCTCTCGAGCAGTACTTC.

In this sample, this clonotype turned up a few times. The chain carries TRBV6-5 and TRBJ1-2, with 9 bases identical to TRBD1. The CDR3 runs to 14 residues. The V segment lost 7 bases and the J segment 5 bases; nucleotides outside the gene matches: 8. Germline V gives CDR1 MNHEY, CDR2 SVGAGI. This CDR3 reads CASIPGTGRYGYTF. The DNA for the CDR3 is TGTGCCAGCATCCCAGGGACAGGGAGGTATGGCTACACCTTC.

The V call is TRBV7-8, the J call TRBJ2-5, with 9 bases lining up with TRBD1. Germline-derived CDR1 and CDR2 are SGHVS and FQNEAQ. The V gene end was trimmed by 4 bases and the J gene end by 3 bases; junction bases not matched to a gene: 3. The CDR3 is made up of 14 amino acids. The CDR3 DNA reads TGTGCCAGCAGCTCCGACAGGGGGGAAGAGACCCAGTACTTC. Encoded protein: CASSSDRGEETQYF. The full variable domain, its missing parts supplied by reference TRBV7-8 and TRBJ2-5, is GAGVSQSPRYKVAKRGQDVALRCDPISGHVSLFWYQQALGQGPEFLTYFQNEAQLDKSGLPSDRFFAERPEGSVSTLKIQRTQQEDSAVYLCASSSDRGEETQYFGPGTRLLVL.

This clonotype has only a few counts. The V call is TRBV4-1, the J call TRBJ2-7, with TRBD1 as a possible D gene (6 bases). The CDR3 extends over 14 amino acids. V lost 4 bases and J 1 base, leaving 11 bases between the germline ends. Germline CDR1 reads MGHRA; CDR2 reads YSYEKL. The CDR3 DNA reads TGCGCCAGCAGCCCCGTCGGACAGTCCTACGAGCAGTACTTC. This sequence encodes CASSPVGQSYEQYF.